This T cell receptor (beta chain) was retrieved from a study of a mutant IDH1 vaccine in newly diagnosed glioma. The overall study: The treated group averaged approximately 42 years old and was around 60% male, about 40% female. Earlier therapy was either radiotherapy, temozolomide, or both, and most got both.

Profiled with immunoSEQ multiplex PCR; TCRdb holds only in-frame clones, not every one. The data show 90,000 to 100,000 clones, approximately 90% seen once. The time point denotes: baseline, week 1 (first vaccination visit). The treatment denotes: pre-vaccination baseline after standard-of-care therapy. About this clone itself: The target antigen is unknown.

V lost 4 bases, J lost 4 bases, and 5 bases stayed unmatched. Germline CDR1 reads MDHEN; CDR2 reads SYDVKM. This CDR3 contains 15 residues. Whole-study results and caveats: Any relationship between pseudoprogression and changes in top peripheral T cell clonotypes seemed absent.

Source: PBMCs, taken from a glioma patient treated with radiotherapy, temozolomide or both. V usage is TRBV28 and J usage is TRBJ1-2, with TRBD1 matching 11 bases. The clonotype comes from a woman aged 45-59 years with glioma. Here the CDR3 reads CASSSGQGGLYGYTF. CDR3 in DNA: TGTGCCAGCAGTTCGGGACAGGGGGGCCTCTATGGCTACACCTTC.